This entry is about one TCR beta chain. TCRdb passed the 5' RACE reads through MiXCR, listing each CDR3 protein once. The sample has some 80,000 distinct CDR3 sequences; 12% are singletons. The data belong to a study of early T cells in non-severe SARS-CoV-2 infection. Study-level information: Sequencing was performed on bulk RNA from unsorted whole blood, leaving chains unpaired.

The CDR3 contains 12 residues. Germline V gives CDR1 SQVTM, CDR2 ANQGSEA. Trimming cost V 6 bases and J 3 bases; bases outside gene matches: 2. The rearrangement links TRBV29-1 to TRBJ1-5, with 7 positions matching TRBD1. The origin of this receptor is an adult who was a healthcare worker with PCR-confirmed SARS-CoV-2 infection or an uninfected control (not recorded which). The sequencing input was whole blood. The CDR3 region has the DNA TGCAGCGTGGGACAGATCAATCAGCCCCAGCATTTT. It codes for CSVGQINQPQHF. Combining the CDR3 with reference TRBV29-1 and TRBJ1-5 gives the whole variable domain SAVISQKPSRDICQRGTSLTIQCQVDSQVTMMFWYRQQPGQSLTLIATANQGSEATYESGFVIDKFPISRPNLTFSTLTVSNMSPEDSSIYLCSVGQINQPQHFGDGTRLSIL.